This T cell receptor beta chain was sequenced during a study of radiotherapy plus CTLA-4 blockade in lung cancer. Sequencing used immunoSEQ multiplex PCR; TCRdb keeps in-frame clones, though not all of them. This sample has roughly 59,000 clones, with about 70% found just once. The CDR3 runs 15 residues. The V gene's germline CDR1 is SEHNR and CDR2 FQNEAQ (reference sequence). The V end was cut by 5 bases, the J end by 1 base, with 13 bases between. V usage is TRBV7-9 and J usage is TRBJ2-3; D may be TRBD2 (6 bases). The TCR comes from a human donor with non-small cell lung cancer whose response to radiotherapy plus ipilimumab could not be evaluated. This specimen was peripheral blood, taken from a patient treated with radiotherapy plus ipilimumab. The CDR3 nucleotides read TGTGCCAGCAGCCCACCGGGACTTCGCACAGATACGCAGTATTTT. This gives the protein CASSPPGLRTDTQYF. The full variable domain, its missing parts supplied by reference TRBV7-9 and TRBJ2-3, is DTGVSQNPRHKITKRGQNVTFRCDPISEHNRLYWYRQTLGQGPEFLTYFQNEAQLEKSRLLSDRFSAERPKGSFSTLEIQRTEQGDSAMYLCASSPPGLRTDTQYFGPGTRLTVL.